Presented here are 16 T cell receptor beta chains from one specimen sequenced in a study of blood T cell repertoires in COVID-19. Repertoires were generated with immunoSEQ multiplex PCR, while TCRdb's copy carries only in-frame clones and drops some. The sample has around 200,000 clones, 85% to 90% seen once; the top ten hold roughly 0.9%. The source material was peripheral blood. The receptors originated from a woman aged 18-29 years who had recovered from COVID-19.

This clone has a handful of counts. The chain employs TRBV19 and TRBJ2-2; 12 bases match TRBD2. Trimming cost V 9 bases and J 6 bases; bases outside gene matches: 2. The CDR3 runs 13 residues. Germline V gene sequence: CDR1 LNHDA, CDR2 SQIVND (reference sequence). Here the CDR3 DNA reads TGTGCCAGCAGACTAGCGGGAGCCGGGGAGCTGTTTTTT. Its translation is CASRLAGAGELFF. Full variable domain (rest looked up from reference TRBV19 and TRBJ2-2): DGGITQSPKYLFRKEGQNVTLSCEQNLNHDAMYWYRQDPGQGLRLIYYSQIVNDFQKGDIAEGYSVSREKKESFPLTVTSAQKNPTAFYLCASRLAGAGELFFGEGSRLTVL.

The chain combines TRBV7-2 with TRBJ2-7; 10 positions match TRBD2. This CDR3 is built from 14 residues. J lost 6 bases, V lost 4 bases, and 6 bases had no gene match. In germline, CDR1 is SGHTA, CDR2 FQGNSA. As DNA, the CDR3 is TGTGCCAGCAGCTCGCTAGCGGGAGCGGCCGAGCAGTACGTC. It translates to CASSSLAGAAEQYV.

This rearrangement joins TRBV11-2 to TRBJ2-2, with 7 bases that match TRBD2. This CDR3 region has 18 residues. The V segment lost 0 bases and the J segment 10 bases; nucleotides outside the gene matches: 17. Germline lookup yields CDR1 SGHAT and CDR2 FQNNGV. The CDR3 sequence: CASSLEGPTSTTTPELFF. CDR3 DNA sequence: TGTGCCAGCAGCTTAGAAGGACCGACTAGCACAACGACCCCGGAGCTGTTTTTT. The whole variable domain, filled in from reference TRBV11-2 and TRBJ2-2, reads EAGVAQSPRYKIIEKRQSVAFWCNPISGHATLYWYQQILGQGPKLLIQFQNNGVVDDSQLPKDRFSAERLKGVDSTLKIQPAKLEDSAVYLCASSLEGPTSTTTPELFFGEGSRLTVL.

The genes are TRBV6-2 or TRBV6-3 and TRBJ2-3, with 7 bases aligning to TRBD2. V was pared by 5 bases and J by 5 bases, with 13 bases of the junction left unmatched. The CDR3 covers 16 residues. Germline V gene lookup returns CDR1 MNHEY and CDR2 SVGEGT. Here the CDR3 DNA reads TGTGCCAGCAGTCCAATAGCGGGCGAGAGGGGAGATACGCAGTATTTT. It encodes CASSPIAGERGDTQYF.

The chain recombines TRBV7-8 with TRBJ2-5; TRBD2 agrees at 10 bases. V lost 9 bases, J lost 2 bases, and 9 bases stayed unmatched. CDR3 length equals 15 residues. Germline V CDR1 and CDR2: SGHVS, FQNEAQ. The CDR3 DNA sequence: TGTGCCAGTACACCTCCAGCGGGGGGGCAAGAGACCCAGTACTTC. Translating it yields CASTPPAGGQETQYF.

The chain couples TRBV7-2 to TRBJ2-7; D is possibly TRBD2 (5 bases). The V and J ends lost 3 bases and 2 bases respectively, with 8 bases between them. CDR1 and CDR2 from the germline V gene are SGHTA and FQGNSA. The CDR3 loop spans 13 amino acids. The CDR3 nucleotides read TGTGCCAGCAGCTTTGGGAGTACCTACGAGCAGTACTTC. It encodes CASSFGSTYEQYF.

V is TRBV11-2 and J is TRBJ2-7; TRBD1 agrees at 8 bases. The V and J ends lost 6 bases and 5 bases, in that order; junction bases with no gene match: 12. This CDR3 is 15 amino acids long. CDR1 is SGHAT and CDR2 is FQNNGV in the germline V gene. CDR3: CASSISTGVVNEQYF. In DNA, the CDR3 is TGTGCCAGCAGTATCTCGACAGGGGTGGTTAACGAGCAGTACTTC. Combining the CDR3 with reference TRBV11-2 and TRBJ2-7 gives the whole variable domain EAGVAQSPRYKIIEKRQSVAFWCNPISGHATLYWYQQILGQGPKLLIQFQNNGVVDDSQLPKDRFSAERLKGVDSTLKIQPAKLEDSAVYLCASSISTGVVNEQYFGPGTRLTVT.

The CDR3 sequence: CASSYGGLARYEQYV. CDR3 nucleotide sequence: TGTGCCAGCAGTTACGGGGGACTAGCTCGCTACGAGCAGTACGTC. This chain uses TRBV6-2 or TRBV6-3 with TRBJ2-7; 9 positions agree with TRBD2. Germline CDR1 reads MNHEY; CDR2 reads SVGEGT. This CDR3 has 15 amino acids. Losses at the gene ends were 2 bases for V and 3 bases for J; bases not matched to a gene: 5.

This clone has just a few counts. The genes are TRBV2 and TRBJ1-5, with D hard to call. V gave up 7 bases and J gave up 9 bases, with 16 bases separating them. Looked up from germline, CDR1 is SNHLY and CDR2 is FYNNEI. This CDR3 is 13 amino acids long. This chain's CDR3 is CASIGTSGRPQHF. The CDR3 nucleotides are TGTGCCAGCATCGGTACGTCGGGGAGGCCCCAGCATTTT.

This chain links TRBV5-8 with TRBJ2-1; D gene ambiguous. Germline CDR1 and CDR2: SGHTS and YDEGEE. This CDR3 has 16 amino acids. V shed 5 bases and J shed 4 bases, with 19 bases lying between them. The CDR3 DNA follows: TGTGCCAGCAGACGTGCGACAACCCCATTGTACAATGAGCAGTTCTTC. This gives the protein CASRRATTPLYNEQFF.

This sequence joins TRBV14 and TRBJ1-1; D perhaps matches TRBD1 (5 bases). There are 15 residues in the CDR3. The germline CDR1 and CDR2 sequences are SGHDN and FVKESK. V was shortened by 2 bases and J by 0 bases, with 10 bases between the two germline ends. The CDR3 DNA reads TGTGCCAGCAGCCAACGGGCAGGGATGAACACTGAAGCTTTCTTT. Amino acids: CASSQRAGMNTEAFF.

The CDR3: CASMDRVDEKLFF. The CDR3, as DNA: TGTGCCAGCATGGACAGGGTGGATGAAAAACTGTTTTTT. The chain joins TRBV27 to TRBJ1-4; 8 nucleotides agree with TRBD1. Germline lookup yields CDR1 MNHEY and CDR2 SMNVEV (reference sequence). The CDR3 runs to 13 residues. V trimming: 7 bases; J trimming: 6 bases; junction bases outside the gene matches: 4.

The chain has TRBV19 and TRBJ1-2; TRBD1 agrees at 7 bases. The V segment lost 5 bases and the J segment 0 bases; nucleotides outside the gene matches: 3. CDR1 LNHDA and CDR2 SQIVND come from the germline V gene (reference sequence). This CDR3 is 14 amino acids long. The CDR3 DNA reads as TGTGCCAGTAGTGCCACAGGGGCTAACTATGGCTACACCTTC. It translates to CASSATGANYGYTF.

This clone was counted once. The gene calls are TRBV21-1 and TRBJ2-5; TRBD2 was called by the table and not checked on the DNA. TRBV21-1 is labeled a pseudogene. CDR3 length equals 14 residues. CDR3 sequence reads: CASSKGFSEETQYF. The DNA of the CDR3 is TGTGCCAGCAGCAAAGGGTTTAGCGAAGAGACCCAGTACTTC.

The chain has TRBV4-3 and TRBJ2-3; 9 positions match TRBD1. This CDR3 comprises 16 residues. The V segment lost 0 bases and the J segment 0 bases; nucleotides outside the gene matches: 1. Per germline, CDR1 LGHNA and CDR2 YSLEER. The CDR3 is CASSQDGQGSTDTQYF. CDR3 DNA: TGCGCCAGCAGCCAAGATGGACAGGGGAGCACAGATACGCAGTATTTT.

This clone was seen a few times. The junction departs from germline at one end; a sequencing error may be responsible. V and J are TRBV11-1 and TRBJ1-1; a weak D match, TRBD1 (6 bases). CDR1 SGHAT and CDR2 FQDESV come from the germline V gene (reference sequence). The length of the CDR3 is 12 residues. The CDR3, as DNA: TGTGCCAGCACCTTAGGGGACATCAGCGCTTTCTTT. Translated, it gives CASTLGDISAFF.